This entry lists 2 T cell receptor beta chains sequenced from one sample in a study of blood T cell repertoires in COVID-19. The table came from immunoSEQ multiplex PCR; TCRdb's copy has only in-frame clones and leaves some out. The sample holds 75,000 to 85,000 clones; 82% are singletons and the top ten take approximately 7.3%. Sequenced material: peripheral blood. The receptors come from a human donor in a cohort sampled during active COVID-19.

J is TRBJ2-7 and V is TRBV7-2, with D possibly TRBD1 on 5 matching bases. CDR3 size: 13 residues. Germline V gene data show CDR1 as SGHTA and CDR2 as FQGNSA. V was cut by 1 base and J by 4 bases, with 8 bases left in between. The CDR3 loop reads CASSLGRVYEQYF. Written as DNA, the CDR3 is TGTGCCAGCAGCTTAGGCAGGGTTTACGAGCAGTACTTC.

The chain joins TRBV7-2 to TRBJ1-6, with 7 nucleotides matching TRBD1. Germline trimming cut 0 bases from V and 11 bases from J; bases unmatched to any gene: 7. Per germline, CDR1 SGHTA and CDR2 FQGNSA. This CDR3 is 15 amino acids long. CDR3 sequence (DNA): TGTGCCAGCAGCTTAGCGACCATACAGGGGACACCCCTCCACTTT. The encoded protein is CASSLATIQGTPLHF.